Reported below is one T cell receptor (beta chain). No antigen is known for it. These data are taken from a study of cytomegalovirus exposure and HLA in healthy donors. In the study overall: The approximately 120 million unique TCR beta sequences, from about 190 million T cells, were found by an earlier analysis. Notes on the study in general: HLA restriction was apparent for most CMV-associated TCR beta chains in a later analysis. At a 0.05 false discovery rate, a later analysis found about 17,000 TCR beta sequences to be associated with HLA alleles.

Primers: 60 Vbeta forward and 13 Jbeta reverse. The repertoire was sequenced with immunoSEQ multiplex PCR; TCRdb's copy has only in-frame clones and lacks some. Here the sample spans some 84,000 clones, roughly 73% being singletons. The sequenced sample was PBMCs. The sequence derives from a male donor in good health and CMV-seropositive.

The CDR3 region is CASSPPGQGLQYTEAFF. CDR3 bases: TGTGCCAGCAGCCCCCCAGGACAGGGACTTCAGTACACTGAAGCTTTCTTT. V gene TRBV5-6 combines with J gene TRBJ1-1, with 8 positions matching TRBD1. The CDR3 has 17 residues. Germline CDR1 SGHDT, CDR2 YYEEEE. The junction had 14 bases not matched to a gene; V was cut back by 4 bases and J by 3 bases.